This T cell receptor beta chain was sequenced in a study of cytomegalovirus exposure and HLA in healthy donors. At the level of the study: Prior work identified 120 million or so unique TCR beta sequences in 150 million to 200 million T cells. Broader study findings: Reportedly, TCR beta sequences accurately predicted HLA-A and HLA-B alleles in most subjects.

This PCR relied on a set of 60 Vbeta primers and 13 Jbeta primers. Repertoires were generated with immunoSEQ multiplex PCR, while TCRdb's copy carries only in-frame clones and drops some. Seen here are 150,000 to 200,000 clones, 80% to 85% observed once, and the top ten hold more than 0.75%. CDR1 LGHNA and CDR2 YNFKEQ come from the germline V gene. The CDR3 consists of 15 residues. V lost 4 bases and J 9 bases, leaving 19 bases between the germline ends. With respect to this clone: Its matching antigen is unknown.

Sequenced input: PBMCs. The chain combines TRBV4-2 with TRBJ2-1; D might be TRBD2 (6 bases). This receptor was taken from a girl aged 2-10 years in good health and CMV-seropositive. The CDR3 protein is CASSRLAWVSGEQFF. In DNA form, the CDR3 reads TGTGCCAGCAGCCGCCTAGCGTGGGTTTCAGGTGAGCAGTTCTTC.